This TCR beta chain came from a study of blood T cell repertoires in COVID-19. Here immunoSEQ multiplex PCR was the method, and the copy in TCRdb shows in-frame clones only, minus some. The table has about 88,000 clones, about 90% seen once. Germline values: CDR1 SGHNT, CDR2 YYREEE (reference sequence). This CDR3 is built from 12 residues. Trimming stripped 4 bases from V and 3 bases from J, with 8 bases between. Sequences were obtained from peripheral blood. V and J are TRBV5-4 and TRBJ2-7; D is possibly TRBD1 (6 bases). The source of this sequence is a man aged 18 to 30 with COVID-19, enrolled during active disease. The CDR3 is CASSTDSYEQYF. For the CDR3, the DNA is TGTGCCAGCAGCACGGACAGCTACGAGCAGTACTTC.